A single sample is the source of the 28 T cell receptor beta chains below, sequenced in a study of T cells in Graves' hyperthyroidism and ophthalmopathy. Amplification of TCR beta CDR3 regions was performed using RNA transcripts as template. An initial round of RT-PCR targeting the TCR CDR3 relied on the HTBI primer set. TCRdb re-called the multiplex PCR reads through MiXCR, storing one row per CDR3 protein. The data contain about 570,000 distinct CDR3 sequences, 46% of them singletons. The sample comprised peripheral blood or thyroid tissue (not recorded which). The receptor source for this set is an adult woman with Graves' disease, either hyperthyroidism or ophthalmopathy (not recorded which).

J is TRBJ2-5 and V is TRBV2, with a weak D call TRBD2 (6 bases). Trimming stripped 11 bases from V and 8 bases from J, with 12 bases between. Germline V gene lookup returns CDR1 SNHLY and CDR2 FYNNEI. The CDR3 has 10 residues. The CDR3 protein is CAWRGGTQYF. The CDR3 region has the DNA TGTGCCTGGAGGGGAGGCACCCAGTACTTC.

V gene TRBV5-1 combines with J gene TRBJ2-5; D may be TRBD1 or TRBD2 (5 bases each). V lost 6 bases to trimming and J lost 2 bases, with 14 bases between them. This CDR3 spans 14 amino acids. CDR1 and CDR2 from the germline V gene are SGHRS and YFSETQ. The CDR3 nucleotides read TGCGCCAGCATGGACACCGGGGAGCAAGAGACCCAGTACTTC. This codes for CASMDTGEQETQYF.

In regard to this clonotype: An end of the junction does not agree with germline; a read error may underlie this. The chain links TRBV2 to TRBJ2-7, with TRBD2 identical over 14 bases. Germline-derived CDR1 and CDR2 are SNHLY and FYNNEI. CDR3 size: 16 residues. For the CDR3, the DNA is TGTGCCAGCAGGATGGGACTAGCGGGAGCATCCTACGAGCGGTACTTC. Translating it yields CASRMGLAGASYERYF.

This clonotype has ten or more counts. V is TRBV9 and J is TRBJ2-7, with 10 bases lining up with TRBD2. The ends lost 1 base at V and 3 bases at J; junction bases unmatched: 4. Germline V gives CDR1 SGDLS, CDR2 YYNGEE. The CDR3 totals 15 residues. The chain's CDR3 is CASSVSGRGYYEQYF. As DNA, the CDR3 is TGTGCCAGCAGCGTAAGCGGGAGGGGTTACTACGAGCAGTACTTC.

The V call is TRBV6-1, the J call TRBJ2-2; 10 nucleotides match TRBD2. V dropped 6 bases and J dropped 5; count of bases not matched to a gene: 21. The V gene's germline CDR1 is MNHNS and CDR2 SASEGT. The CDR3 consists of 20 residues. The DNA for the CDR3 is TGTGCCAGCAGAAGGGGGACCGGGACTAGCGTCATGGGTTTAACCGGGGAGCTGTTTTTT. Encoded protein: CASRRGTGTSVMGLTGELFF.

Worth noting for this clonotype: Germline is not matched at one junction end, which may reflect a read error. CDR3 coding DNA: TGTGCCAGCAGCGTTGGGCAGGACATGAACACTGAAGCTTCCTTT. This sequence encodes CASSVGQDMNTEASF. The chain couples TRBV5-4 to TRBJ1-1, with a weak D call TRBD1 (5 bases). Germline lookup yields CDR1 SGHNT and CDR2 YYREEE (reference sequence). The CDR3 is 15 amino acids.

This clonotype was seen many times. The V call is TRBV20-1, the J call TRBJ2-7, with no clear D. The CDR3 totals 12 residues. V shed 6 bases and J shed 3 bases, with 12 bases lying between them. Germline V gene sequence: CDR1 DFQATT, CDR2 SNEGSKA (reference sequence). The CDR3 DNA sequence: TGCAGTGCCACCGGCCAAATCTACGAGCAGTACTTC. Protein: CSATGQIYEQYF.

About this clonotype itself: One junction end does not reproduce the germline sequence, and a read error may be involved. The chain links TRBV19 to TRBJ1-2, with a tentative D call TRBD1 (5 bases). The germline V gene has CDR1 LNHDA and CDR2 SQIVND (reference sequence). This CDR3 is 15 amino acids long. CDR3 nucleotides: TGTGCCAGTAGTCCCGGGGGAACAGGAACCTACCTCGCTATCTTC. Translated, it gives CASSPGGTGTYLAIF.

This clonotype was picked up a small number of times. J is TRBJ2-3 and V is TRBV29-1, with D maybe TRBD2 (5 bases). Germline CDR1 SQVTM, CDR2 ANQGSEA. Deletions cut 7 bases from V and 0 bases from J, with 11 bases between. The CDR3 loop spans 13 amino acids. CDR3 protein: CSDGLMSTDTQYF. The CDR3 coding sequence is TGCAGCGATGGACTGATGAGCACAGATACGCAGTATTTT.

This clonotype was recorded many times. DNA for the CDR3: TGTGCCAGCAGGTGGGGCTACGAGCAGTACTTC. Amino acid sequence: CASRWGYEQYF. The J gene is TRBJ2-7, the V gene TRBV7-2, with D unresolved. V lost 6 bases and J 3 bases, leaving 6 bases between the germline ends. The CDR3 loop spans 11 amino acids. Germline loops: CDR1 SGHTA, CDR2 FQGNSA.

There are many counts of this clonotype. This sequence joins TRBV13 and TRBJ1-5; a possible D gene is TRBD1 (5 bases). CDR1 is PRHDT and CDR2 is FYEKMQ in the germline V gene (reference sequence). V lost 4 bases and J 2 bases, leaving 6 bases between the germline ends. The CDR3 sequence is 13 residues long. CDR3 protein: CASSSRGNQPQHF. CDR3 DNA: TGTGCCAGCAGCTCCAGGGGCAATCAGCCCCAGCATTTT.

V and J are TRBV7-2 and TRBJ1-5; D ambiguous. V gave up 5 bases and J gave up 2 bases, with 7 bases separating them. CDR1 and CDR2 (germline): SGHTA, FQGNSA. The CDR3 is made up of 13 amino acids. For the CDR3, the DNA is TGTGCCAGCAGCACCAGTGGCAATCAGCCCCAGCATTTT. This translates into CASSTSGNQPQHF.

Details on this clonotype: It may be a read error: a sequence one base away is much more abundant. The chain carries TRBV30 and TRBJ1-1; no firm D call. From germline, CDR1 is GTSNPN and CDR2 SVGIG (reference sequence). The CDR3 covers 12 residues. Trimming shortened V by 1 base and J by 9 bases, and 12 bases separated the two germline ends. The chain's CDR3 is CAWSGGESKAFF. The CDR3 nucleotides are TGTGCCTGGAGTGGTGGGGAATCAAAAGCTTTCTTT.

The chain recombines TRBV10-3 with TRBJ2-5; tentatively, D is TRBD2 (6 bases). This CDR3 is built from 15 residues. Trimming took off 2 bases at V and 4 bases at J, with 14 bases between the two ends. Per germline, CDR1 ENHRY and CDR2 SYGVKD. CDR3 coding DNA: TGTGCCATCAGTGAGGAGGGGAGGTCCGGAGAGACCCAGTACTTC. Its translation: CAISEEGRSGETQYF.

CDR3 amino acids: CASSSVAGGEQYF. The DNA for the CDR3 is TGTGCCAGCAGCTCCGTAGCGGGAGGCGAGCAGTACTTC. The chain uses TRBV7-3 and TRBJ2-7; 10 positions match TRBD2. Germline V gene sequence: CDR1 SGHTA, CDR2 FQGTGA. V lost 4 bases, J lost 6 bases, and 3 bases stayed unmatched. The CDR3 is 13 amino acids.

The rearrangement joins TRBV7-3 to TRBJ1-3, with D perhaps matching TRBD1 (5 bases). V was cut by 4 bases and J by 2 bases, with 15 bases left in between. The CDR3 runs 16 residues. Germline CDR1 is SGHTA and CDR2 is FQGTGA. Here the CDR3 reads CASSSTSGGAGNTIYF. The CDR3 DNA is TGTGCCAGCAGCTCAACTAGCGGGGGGGCTGGAAACACCATATATTTT. The full variable domain, its missing parts supplied by reference TRBV7-3 and TRBJ1-3, is GAGVSQTPSNKVTEKGKYVELRCDPISGHTALYWYRQSLGQGPEFLIYFQGTGAADDSGLPNDRFFAVRPEGSVSTLKIQRTERGDSAVYLCASSSTSGGAGNTIYFGEGSWLTVV.

In this sample, this clonotype turned up many times. The rearrangement links TRBV4-1 to TRBJ2-7, with TRBD1 identical over 10 bases. This CDR3 region has 15 residues. CDR1 MGHRA and CDR2 YSYEKL come from the germline V gene. Losses at the gene ends were 5 bases for V and 5 bases for J; bases not matched to a gene: 9. CDR3 protein: CASSTPGQGLNEQYF. The CDR3 DNA is TGCGCCAGCAGCACCCCGGGACAGGGGTTAAACGAGCAGTACTTC.

The V and J genes are TRBV14 and TRBJ1-2; D is undetermined. Germline V lookup: CDR1 SGHDN, CDR2 FVKESK. The length of the CDR3 is 12 residues. The germline V and J ends were trimmed by 0 bases and 10 bases, with 9 bases remaining between them. This CDR3 reads CASSQDLSLYTF. For the CDR3, the DNA is TGTGCCAGCAGCCAAGATCTCTCACTCTACACCTTC.

The chain has TRBV12-3 or TRBV12-4 and TRBJ1-6; possible D gene TRBD1, 5 bases. V was clipped by 6 bases and J by 10 bases, with 13 bases between them. This CDR3 comprises 13 residues. The DNA of the CDR3 is TGTGCCAGCAGCAATACTGGGGACTCACCCCTCCACTTT. This gives the protein CASSNTGDSPLHF.

This clonotype was detected many times. The rearrangement links TRBV12-3 or TRBV12-4 to TRBJ2-2; 8 positions match TRBD2. V gave up 7 bases and J gave up 1 base; unmatched junction bases: 23. The CDR3 loop spans 21 amino acids. The CDR3 bases are TGTGCCAGCATTGACTTAGCCCTCAGAACGTCGACTAGCGAGAACACCGGGGAGCTGTTTTTT. This gives the protein CASIDLALRTSTSENTGELFF.

In this sample, this clonotype turned up many times. The chain combines TRBV19 with TRBJ2-2, with D uncertain. Germline-derived CDR1 and CDR2 are LNHDA and SQIVND (reference sequence). V shed 11 bases and J shed 5 bases, with 15 bases lying between them. The CDR3 consists of 13 residues. As DNA, the CDR3 is TGTGCCTCCACGATGCGGTTTACCGGGGAGCTGTTTTTT. It yields the protein CASTMRFTGELFF.

This chain connects TRBV7-9 to TRBJ1-2, with 10 bases that match TRBD1. Germline V gives CDR1 SEHNR, CDR2 FQNEAQ (reference sequence). Trimming at V came to 5 bases and at J to 6 bases, leaving 6 bases not matched to a gene. CDR3 length: 14 residues. The CDR3 loop reads CASSHVTGGHGYTF. DNA of the CDR3: TGTGCCAGCAGCCATGTGACAGGGGGCCATGGCTACACCTTC.

This clonotype came up many times. This chain joins TRBV7-9 and TRBJ2-2; possible D gene TRBD2, 6 bases. Germline V gene data show CDR1 as SEHNR and CDR2 as FQNEAQ (reference sequence). The CDR3 covers 17 residues. Trimming cost V 5 bases and J 3 bases, with 19 bases left between them. The CDR3 DNA sequence: TGTGCCAGCAGCCGAGCGTGGGGGAGGAGCGACACCGGGGAGCTGTTTTTT. Translating it yields CASSRAWGRSDTGELFF.

This clonotype was found many times. V usage is TRBV7-9 and J usage is TRBJ1-6; D gene uncertain. From germline, CDR1 is SEHNR and CDR2 FQNEAQ (reference sequence). This CDR3 is built from 14 residues. Deletions cut 6 bases from V and 8 bases from J, with 14 bases between. CDR3 in amino acids: CASRFSSDDSPLHF. CDR3 coding DNA: TGTGCCAGCAGGTTCTCATCTGATGATTCACCCCTCCACTTT.

This clonotype was recorded at least ten times. CDR3 sequence: CASSLENRYEQYF. The CDR3 nucleotides read TGTGCCAGCAGTTTAGAGAACAGATACGAGCAGTACTTC. This chain connects TRBV12-3 or TRBV12-4 to TRBJ2-7; D is ambiguous. The CDR3 has 13 residues. V was cut by 1 base and J by 4 bases, with 8 bases left in between.

This clonotype has at least ten counts. V and J are TRBV28 and TRBJ1-1, with 7 bases fitting TRBD1. V lost 2 bases and J lost 4; bases outside the gene matches: 10. The germline V gene encodes CDR1 MDHEN and CDR2 SYDVKM. The CDR3 extends over 16 amino acids. CDR3 nucleotide sequence: TGTGCCAGCAGTTTACGGCAGGGGGTTGTCGGCACTGAAGCTTTCTTT. Its protein is CASSLRQGVVGTEAFF.

This chain uses TRBV7-9 with TRBJ2-5; TRBD2 aligns across 16 bases. CDR3 size: 16 residues. Losses at the gene ends were 6 bases for V and 4 bases for J; bases not matched to a gene: 5. Germline V gives CDR1 SEHNR, CDR2 FQNEAQ (reference sequence). The CDR3 region is CASRGTSGRARETQYF. In nucleotides, the CDR3 is TGTGCCAGCAGGGGGACTAGCGGGAGGGCCCGAGAGACCCAGTACTTC.

This clonotype appeared many times. The V call is TRBV15, the J call TRBJ1-5, with D possibly being TRBD1 (6 bases). V was shortened by 5 bases and J by 1 base, with 12 bases between the two germline ends. Looked up from germline, CDR1 is LNHNV and CDR2 is YYDKDF (reference sequence). The CDR3 has 15 residues. Written as DNA, the CDR3 is TGTGCCACCAGCGAGGGGGGGAAGAGCAATCAGCCCCAGCATTTT. It encodes CATSEGGKSNQPQHF.